This T cell receptor beta chain was sequenced in a study of cytotoxic CD8 clonotypes in ibrutinib-treated CLL. About the study: Recorded responses included about 25 partial and 2 complete; following median about 70 months, approximately 14 stayed remitted and about 12 progressed. The study, taken as a whole, reports: At the start, clonality exceeded age-matched healthy donors and followed circulating CD8+ T-cell counts.

TCRdb's copy holds only in-frame clones and misses some; the assay was immunoSEQ multiplex PCR. Of around 330,000 clones in the sample, around 66% were seen once. Note on this clone: Its matching antigen is unknown.

V lost 0 bases and J lost 9; bases outside the gene matches: 17. Germline V gene sequence: CDR1 MGHRA, CDR2 YSYEKL. This CDR3 contains 17 residues. The sequence came from a human donor with chronic lymphocytic leukemia. The sequencing used PBMCs, collected after 36 months of ibrutinib treatment. The J gene is TRBJ2-7, the V gene TRBV4-1; 7 positions agree with TRBD2. The CDR3 spells CASSQERLISGRGGQYF. In DNA, the CDR3 is TGCGCCAGCAGCCAAGAGCGTCTTATAAGTGGGAGGGGTGGGCAGTACTTC.